The 23 T cell receptor beta chains given below trace back to one sample, sequenced in a study of PD-1 blockade in classical Hodgkin lymphoma. The time point: cycle 4 day 1 (C4D1), after more than 5 weeks of nivolumab. The patients all showed relapse after autologous stem cell transplantation, while their brentuximab vedotin exposure varied. Magnetic depletion of unwanted cells isolated CD4+ T cells from thawed PBMCs. Sequencing used immunoSEQ multiplex PCR; TCRdb keeps in-frame clones, though not all of them. The sample includes around 37,000 clones, 92% of them seen just once. The sample here was CD4+ T cells from blood, taken before the fourth cycle of nivolumab. The receptors derive from a human donor with classical Hodgkin lymphoma.

The rearrangement uses TRBV5-6 and TRBJ1-1; TRBD1 might be the D (6 bases). Germline-derived CDR1 and CDR2 are SGHDT and YYEEEE. Trimming pared 4 bases from V and 6 bases from J, leaving 13 bases between. The CDR3 contains 13 residues. CDR3 loop: CASSLPTGSEAFF. The CDR3 coding sequence is TGTGCCAGCAGCCTACCAACAGGGTCTGAAGCTTTCTTT.

The chain couples TRBV10-1 to TRBJ2-2, with 7 positions matching TRBD2. The CDR3 length is 13 residues. Looked up from germline, CDR1 is WNHNN and CDR2 is SYGVQD (reference sequence). V shed 0 bases and J 9 bases; nucleotides not matched to a gene: 1. The CDR3 DNA is TGCGCCAGCAGTGAGTCGGGACTACGGGAGCTGTTTTTT. Its protein is CASSESGLRELFF.

The table lists this clone with a count of one. This chain links TRBV19 with TRBJ2-2; 11 bases align to TRBD2. The germline CDR1 and CDR2 sequences are LNHDA and SQIVND (reference sequence). V lost 5 bases and J lost 6; bases outside the gene matches: 5. CDR3 size: 15 residues. CDR3: CASSSGTSGPGELFF. The CDR3 region has the DNA TGTGCCAGTAGTTCCGGGACTAGCGGTCCCGGGGAGCTGTTTTTT.

The V gene is TRBV2, the J gene TRBJ2-3; D may be TRBD1 (5 bases). CDR3 length: 15 residues. The V gene's germline CDR1 is SNHLY and CDR2 FYNNEI. Trimming cost V 8 bases and J 4 bases, with 19 bases left between them. DNA for the CDR3: TGTGCCAGCCGCCCTAAGGCAGTCAGGGCAGATACGCAGTATTTT. It encodes CASRPKAVRADTQYF.

The chain carries TRBV10-3 and TRBJ1-1; possible D gene TRBD1, 6 bases. The V and J ends lost 3 bases and 8 bases respectively, with 13 bases between them. The germline CDR1 and CDR2 sequences are ENHRY and SYGVKD. The CDR3 runs 13 residues. The CDR3 is CAISDPNDREAFF. The CDR3, as DNA: TGTGCCATCAGTGACCCTAATGACAGGGAAGCTTTCTTT.

The chain employs TRBV28 and TRBJ1-2; no reliable D call. The V gene's germline CDR1 is MDHEN and CDR2 SYDVKM. This CDR3 is built from 10 residues. Trimming pared 8 bases from V and 9 bases from J, leaving 10 bases between. The CDR3 nucleotides read TGTGCCAGCGGAGATGGACGCTACACCTTC. Translation gives CASGDGRYTF.

The chain has TRBV6-1 and TRBJ1-2; D call uncertain. Germline V gene lookup returns CDR1 MNHNS and CDR2 SASEGT. Trimming left V 5 bases short and J 4 bases short, with 14 bases between. The CDR3 consists of 14 residues. The CDR3, as DNA: TGTGCCAGCAGTCTAACACGATCTTCCTATGGCTACACCTTC. Residues: CASSLTRSSYGYTF.

The CDR3 loop is CASSPGDGLGEQYF. CDR3 coding DNA: TGTGCCAGCAGCCCCGGGGATGGGCTTGGCGAGCAGTACTTC. The chain recombines TRBV11-2 with TRBJ2-7, with D tentatively TRBD2 (5 bases). The V end was cut by 5 bases, the J end by 6 bases, with 17 bases between. The CDR3 has 14 residues. CDR1 is SGHAT, CDR2 FQNNGV, per germline. The entire variable domain, with the rest obtained from reference TRBV11-2 and TRBJ2-7, is as follows: EAGVAQSPRYKIIEKRQSVAFWCNPISGHATLYWYQQILGQGPKLLIQFQNNGVVDDSQLPKDRFSAERLKGVDSTLKIQPAKLEDSAVYLCASSPGDGLGEQYFGPGTRLTVT.

The chain carries TRBV7-9 and TRBJ2-7; D possibly matches TRBD1 or TRBD2 (5 bases each). The CDR3 has 13 amino acids. V dropped 4 bases and J dropped 6 bases, with 13 bases sitting between them. Looked up from germline, CDR1 is SEHNR and CDR2 is FQNEAQ (reference sequence). CDR3 in amino acids: CASSSGTGGEQYF. The CDR3 DNA sequence: TGTGCCAGCAGCTCAGGGACCGGAGGCGAGCAGTACTTC.

The V gene is TRBV5-1, the J gene TRBJ2-5, with 7 nucleotides matching TRBD1. V lost 4 bases and J lost 4; bases outside the gene matches: 7. Germline V lookup: CDR1 SGHRS, CDR2 YFSETQ. There are 14 residues in the CDR3. CDR3 sequence (DNA): TGCGCCAGCAGCGTCGACAGGGCGGTAGAGACCCAGTACTTC. Residues: CASSVDRAVETQYF.

V and J are TRBV29-1 and TRBJ2-2; unclear D gene. The CDR3 has 13 residues. Germline lookup yields CDR1 SQVTM and CDR2 ANQGSEA. Trimming left V 6 bases short and J 1 base short, with 9 bases between. CDR3 sequence: CSVDRQNTGELFF. The CDR3 bases are TGCAGCGTGGATCGACAGAACACCGGGGAGCTGTTTTTT.

The CDR3 protein is CASSLDFTTEAFF. The DNA for the CDR3 is TGTGCCAGCAGCTTAGATTTTACCACTGAAGCTTTCTTT. The rearrangement joins TRBV11-2 to TRBJ1-1; D gene unclear. Germline CDR1 SGHAT, CDR2 FQNNGV. Trimming removed 0 bases from V and 4 bases from J, with 6 bases in between. The CDR3 contains 13 residues.

V usage is TRBV9 and J usage is TRBJ2-1; 12 bases line up with TRBD2. CDR1 is SGDLS, CDR2 YYNGEE, per germline. CDR3 length equals 20 residues. V trimming: 3 bases; J trimming: 1 base; junction bases outside the gene matches: 14. Written as DNA, the CDR3 is TGTGCCAGCAGCGCGCAACCCCGACTAGCGGGAGATTGGTCCTACAATGAGCAGTTCTTC. This codes for CASSAQPRLAGDWSYNEQFF.

This chain links TRBV6-1 with TRBJ2-5, with D possibly called TRBD1 or TRBD2 (6 bases each). The V gene lost 0 bases and the J gene lost 5 bases, with 13 bases spanning the gap. The CDR3 has 15 residues. From germline, CDR1 is MNHNS and CDR2 SASEGT. The CDR3 sequence is CASSEAGGGRETQYF. As DNA, the CDR3 is TGTGCCAGCAGTGAAGCTGGAGGGGGAAGGGAGACCCAGTACTTC.

This clone occurred once. This chain connects TRBV11-3 to TRBJ2-5; 8 bases map to TRBD2. The CDR3 extends over 16 amino acids. J gave up 2 bases and V 1 base, and 6 bases lay outside the gene matches. Germline V gene sequence: CDR1 SGHNT, CDR2 YENEEA. The CDR3 reads CASSLGLRGGQETQYF. For the CDR3, the DNA is TGTGCCAGCAGCTTAGGGCTACGGGGGGGTCAAGAGACCCAGTACTTC.

The J gene is TRBJ1-2, the V gene TRBV10-3; TRBD1 agrees at 9 bases. Germline CDR1 ENHRY, CDR2 SYGVKD. This CDR3 has 13 residues. J lost 6 bases, V lost 5 bases, and 4 bases had no gene match. The CDR3, as DNA: TGTGCCATCAGTTTCCGGACAGGGGATGGCTACACCTTC. Translated, it gives CAISFRTGDGYTF.

The chain couples TRBV5-6 to TRBJ1-2; 9 nucleotides match TRBD1. The CDR3 is made up of 14 amino acids. The trim removed 4 bases at V and 5 bases at J, leaving 6 bases unmatched. Germline V gene data show CDR1 as SGHDT and CDR2 as YYEEEE. CDR3 residues: CASSRTGVQYGYTF. The CDR3 DNA follows: TGTGCCAGCAGCCGGACAGGGGTTCAATATGGCTACACCTTC. Complete variable domain (other parts from reference TRBV5-6 and TRBJ1-2): DAGVTQSPTHLIKTRGQQVTLRCSPKSGHDTVSWYQQALGQGPQFIFQYYEEEERQRGNFPDRFSGHQFPNYSSELNVNALLLGDSALYLCASSRTGVQYGYTFGSGTRLTVV.

The chain employs TRBV11-3 and TRBJ2-5, with D possibly matching TRBD2 (6 bases). Trimming shortened V by 5 bases and J by 5 bases, and 21 bases separated the two germline ends. The CDR3 consists of 16 residues. CDR1 SGHNT and CDR2 YENEEA come from the germline V gene. CDR3 DNA: TGTGCCAGCAGCCCGGGGCTGGGGGGAATTGGGGAGACCCAGTACTTC. Protein: CASSPGLGGIGETQYF.

The gene calls are TRBV6-1 and TRBJ2-1; TRBD2 aligns across 10 bases. Germline CDR1 MNHNS, CDR2 SASEGT. The V and J ends lost 7 bases and 10 bases, in that order; junction bases with no gene match: 7. This CDR3 has 13 residues. CDR3 region: CASKGLAAREQFF. In DNA form, the CDR3 reads TGTGCCAGCAAAGGACTAGCGGCCCGAGAGCAGTTCTTC.

This clone showed up just once. The V and J genes are TRBV2 and TRBJ1-3; TRBD1 is a possible D gene (5 bases). The length of the CDR3 is 15 residues. The ends were cut back, 6 bases at V and 0 bases at J, with 12 bases in the middle. The germline gives CDR1 SNHLY, CDR2 FYNNEI. The CDR3 DNA is TGTGCCAGCAGCGCAGGGCCAAGCTCTGGAAACACCATATATTTT. Its translation is CASSAGPSSGNTIYF.

J is TRBJ1-4 and V is TRBV7-9; D not certain. Germline lookup yields CDR1 SEHNR and CDR2 FQNEAQ (reference sequence). The CDR3 spans 14 residues. V gave up 4 bases and J gave up 5 bases, with 11 bases separating them. CDR3 loop: CASSSPGFNEKLFF. The CDR3 DNA reads as TGTGCCAGCAGCTCCCCCGGTTTCAATGAAAAACTGTTTTTT.

This clone was counted once. The chain links TRBV6-5 to TRBJ2-5; D is undetermined. This CDR3 is built from 15 residues. Looked up from germline, CDR1 is MNHEY and CDR2 is SVGAGI. Trimming pared 0 bases from V and 3 bases from J, leaving 11 bases between. The CDR3 DNA sequence: TGTGCCAGCAGTTACTCGGGGTACGCAGAAGAGACCCAGTACTTC. Translating it yields CASSYSGYAEETQYF.

The chain recombines TRBV6-5 with TRBJ2-7; possibly TRBD1 for D (6 bases). The germline V gene has CDR1 MNHEY and CDR2 SVGAGI. The CDR3 is 15 residues long. V lost 6 bases, J lost 3 bases, and 18 bases lay in between. CDR3 bases: TGTGCCAGCAGGAGATCCCTGGACAGCAGCTACGAGCAGTACTTC. Residues: CASRRSLDSSYEQYF.